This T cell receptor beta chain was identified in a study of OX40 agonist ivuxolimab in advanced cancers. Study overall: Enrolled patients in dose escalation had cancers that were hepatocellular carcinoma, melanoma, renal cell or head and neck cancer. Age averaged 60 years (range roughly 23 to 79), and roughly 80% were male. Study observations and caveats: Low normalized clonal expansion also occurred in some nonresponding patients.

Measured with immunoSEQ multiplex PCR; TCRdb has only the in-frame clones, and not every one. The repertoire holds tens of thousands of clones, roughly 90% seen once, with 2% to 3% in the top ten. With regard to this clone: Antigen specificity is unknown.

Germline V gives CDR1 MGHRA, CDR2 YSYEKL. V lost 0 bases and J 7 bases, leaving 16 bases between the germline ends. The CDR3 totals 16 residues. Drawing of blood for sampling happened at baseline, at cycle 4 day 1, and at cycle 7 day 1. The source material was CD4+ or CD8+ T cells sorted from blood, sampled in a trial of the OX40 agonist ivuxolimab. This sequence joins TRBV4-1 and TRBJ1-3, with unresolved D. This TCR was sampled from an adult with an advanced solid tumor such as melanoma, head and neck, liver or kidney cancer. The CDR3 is CASSQDIGGLGNTIYF. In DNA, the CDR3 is TGCGCCAGCAGCCAAGATATAGGAGGGCTTGGGAACACCATATATTTT.